This paragraph reports one T cell receptor (beta chain). Its antigen is unidentified. CDR3 and TCR beta VDJ profiling relied on a genomic DNA template. TCRdb re-analysed the reads in MiXCR, keeping a single row per CDR3 protein. The data show over 150,000 distinct CDR3 sequences, around 48% seen once. The germline gives CDR1 SQVTM, CDR2 ANQGSEA. Deletions cut 4 bases from V and 0 bases from J, with 11 bases between. The length of the CDR3 is 14 residues. The sample belongs to a study of CD8+CD57+ T cells in acquired aplastic anemia. Study overall: Across the sorted CD4+ and CD8+ cells, DNA amounts averaged approximately 3.1 ug.

All sequencing subjects had displayed CD8+CD57+ cell expansion on flow cytometry. Study observations and caveats: The CD8+ Simpson's diversity of patients and controls was not significantly different. Patients and controls had in common approximately 29 CD8+ CDR3 sequences.

What was sequenced was sorted CD4+, CD8+, or CD8+CD57+ T cells (not recorded which) from PBMCs. The chain links TRBV29-1 to TRBJ2-3; the D is unclear. The clonotype comes from a human donor with aplastic anemia. The CDR3 nucleotides are TGCAGCGTTGGTTTACGGATTAGCACAGATACGCAGTATTTT. Amino acids: CSVGLRISTDTQYF.